The following is a TCR beta chain sequence with its context. Trimming left V 5 bases short and J 0 bases short, with 11 bases between. CDR3 length: 13 residues. Germline loops: CDR1 SQVTM, CDR2 ANQGSEA. The record originates from a study of PD-1 and CTLA-4 blockade in melanoma. Clones were read by immunoSEQ multiplex PCR, and TCRdb kept only the in-frame ones, dropping some. The repertoire includes 20,000 to 25,000 clones, 88% of them detected once, and almost 8% sits in the top ten. Sequenced here: CD8+ T cells from peripheral blood, sampled before anti-PD-1 treatment. The rearrangement links TRBV29-1 to TRBJ2-7; D perhaps matches TRBD1 (5 bases). This clonotype was obtained from a human donor with melanoma. CDR3 coding DNA: TGCAGCGTTATGGACACTTACTCCTACGAGCAGTACTTC. Residues: CSVMDTYSYEQYF.